One sample yielded the 20 T cell receptor beta chains listed below, sequenced in a study of blood T cell repertoires in COVID-19. Profiled with immunoSEQ multiplex PCR; TCRdb holds only in-frame clones, not every one. The repertoire has a few hundred thousand clones, 80% to 90% of them found once; the top ten carry more than 2%. Sequencing was performed on PBMCs or T cells enriched from blood (not recorded which). These receptors were taken from a man aged 25 to 40 who had recovered from COVID-19.

This clone was counted only a few times. The chain links TRBV6-5 to TRBJ2-7, with 11 nucleotides matching TRBD1. Germline assignment: CDR1 MNHEY and CDR2 SVGAGI. The ends lost 6 bases at V and 6 bases at J; junction bases unmatched: 7. The CDR3 totals 14 residues. CDR3 coding DNA: TGTGCCAGCAGGCGTCCGGGACAGGGGGGCGAGCAGTACTTC. Residues: CASRRPGQGGEQYF.

DNA for the CDR3: TGTGCCAGCAGCTTAGCCCAGGGTTTCGGCGCTGGCTACACCTTC. Translation: CASSLAQGFGAGYTF. The chain couples TRBV7-2 to TRBJ1-2, with a weak D call TRBD1 (5 bases). Per the germline V gene, CDR1 is SGHTA and CDR2 is FQGNSA. The CDR3 spans 15 residues. The V and J ends lost 0 bases and 7 bases respectively, with 15 bases between them. The full variable domain, with the rest looked up from reference TRBV7-2 and TRBJ1-2, is GAGVSQSPSNKVTEKGKDVELRCDPISGHTALYWYRQSLGQGLEFLIYFQGNSAPDKSGLPSDRFSAERTGGSVSTLTIQRTQQEDSAVYLCASSLAQGFGAGYTFGSGTRLTVV.

The genes are TRBV19 and TRBJ2-4; 8 positions agree with TRBD2. The J segment lost 0 bases and the V segment lost 7 bases, leaving 14 bases of the junction unmatched. The germline V gene encodes CDR1 LNHDA and CDR2 SQIVND (reference sequence). This CDR3 region has 18 residues. The CDR3 here is CASTSNTGGTLAKNIQYF. The CDR3, as DNA: TGTGCCAGTACCTCTAATACGGGGGGGACACTAGCCAAAAACATTCAGTACTTC.

This rearrangement joins TRBV29-1 to TRBJ1-2; possible D gene TRBD1, 6 bases. V lost 4 bases and J lost 3, with 12 bases in between. This CDR3 is 13 amino acids long. The germline V gene has CDR1 SQVTM and CDR2 ANQGSEA. The CDR3, as DNA: TGCAGCGTTGGTGTGGGGGCAGACTATGGCTACACCTTC. Translating it yields CSVGVGADYGYTF.

This clone turned up a few times. The chain combines TRBV14 with TRBJ1-2, with 7 positions matching TRBD1. Germline CDR1 is SGHDN and CDR2 is FVKESK. Losses at the gene ends were 1 base for V and 4 bases for J; bases not matched to a gene: 3. The CDR3 sequence is 14 residues long. This chain's CDR3 is CASSQVAGGYGYTF. In DNA form, the CDR3 reads TGTGCCAGCAGCCAAGTAGCAGGGGGCTATGGCTACACCTTC.

This clone was seen ten or more times. This chain links TRBV29-1 with TRBJ2-5; D uncertain. Trimming pared 4 bases from V and 1 base from J, leaving 7 bases between. Germline assignment: CDR1 SQVTM and CDR2 ANQGSEA. CDR3 length equals 12 residues. The CDR3 DNA sequence: TGCAGCGTTGCACAGTCCCAAGAGACCCAGTACTTC. Translating gives CSVAQSQETQYF.

This clone was counted between two and nine times. The rearrangement joins TRBV30 to TRBJ2-2; D remains ambiguous. The CDR3 has 12 amino acids. Germline V CDR1 and CDR2: GTSNPN, SVGIG (reference sequence). V was shortened by 4 bases and J by 1 base, with 4 bases between the two germline ends. The CDR3 here is CAWTGNTGELFF. The CDR3 DNA reads TGTGCCTGGACAGGGAACACCGGGGAGCTGTTTTTT.

This chain uses TRBV2 with TRBJ1-1, with 9 bases matching TRBD1. Trimming took 7 bases from V and 6 from J; bases not matched to a gene: 15. The CDR3 sequence is 16 residues long. Germline V gene sequence: CDR1 SNHLY, CDR2 FYNNEI. The CDR3 here is CASKITGGRGVAEAFF. CDR3 nucleotide sequence: TGTGCCAGCAAGATAACAGGGGGCAGGGGTGTGGCTGAAGCTTTCTTT.

The chain joins TRBV7-9 to TRBJ1-2, with TRBD1 identical over 10 bases. V shed 4 bases and J 8 bases; nucleotides not matched to a gene: 10. CDR3 size: 15 residues. Germline lookup yields CDR1 SEHNR and CDR2 FQNEAQ (reference sequence). As DNA, the CDR3 is TGTGCCAGCAGCTACACCGGGACAGGGGCCTCGGGCTACACCTTC. As protein: CASSYTGTGASGYTF.

V usage is TRBV7-3 and J usage is TRBJ2-3; D unresolved. Germline CDR1 and CDR2: SGHTA and FQGTGA. The CDR3 is 13 amino acids. The V and J ends lost 6 bases and 1 base respectively, with 8 bases between them. The CDR3 spells CASSSAGTDTQYF. CDR3 in DNA: TGTGCCAGCAGTTCTGCAGGCACAGATACGCAGTATTTT.

J is TRBJ1-1 and V is TRBV3-1 (or the pseudogene TRBV3-2), with 10 bases matching TRBD1. This CDR3 is built from 15 residues. Unmatched junction bases numbered 6, after V lost 4 bases and J lost 4 bases. In germline, CDR1 is LGHDT, CDR2 YNNKEL (reference sequence). CDR3 sequence: CASSPAGTGVTEAFF. In DNA form, the CDR3 reads TGTGCCAGCAGCCCAGCCGGGACAGGGGTCACTGAAGCTTTCTTT.

The chain has TRBV7-2 and TRBJ2-3, with a tentative D call TRBD2 (6 bases). Per the germline V gene, CDR1 is SGHTA and CDR2 is FQGNSA. The CDR3 length is 14 residues. Trimming removed 1 base at V and 8 bases at J, with 13 bases between. The CDR3 bases are TGTGCCAGCAGCTTAGGAATTCAGGGAGGTACGCAGTATTTT. Its protein product is CASSLGIQGGTQYF.

This clone was observed once. The J gene is TRBJ2-7, the V gene TRBV29-1; a weak D match, TRBD2 (6 bases). In germline, CDR1 is SQVTM, CDR2 ANQGSEA. The V end lost 0 bases, the J end lost 6 bases, and 18 bases lay between the germline ends. CDR3 length: 15 amino acids. Here the CDR3 DNA reads TGCAGCGTTGAAGATAGGGACTTAAGGGGATTCGAGCAGTACTTC. Its translation is CSVEDRDLRGFEQYF.

The gene calls are TRBV19 and TRBJ1-1; D perhaps matches TRBD1 (6 bases). This CDR3 spans 13 amino acids. The V and J ends lost 5 bases and 5 bases respectively, with 12 bases between them. Germline CDR1 and CDR2: LNHDA and SQIVND (reference sequence). CDR3: CASSGTRTTEAFF. DNA for the CDR3: TGTGCCAGTAGTGGGACACGGACAACTGAAGCTTTCTTT.

This sequence joins TRBV5-1 and TRBJ1-5, with D possibly matching TRBD1 (6 bases). This CDR3 has 13 amino acids. Trimming took off 3 bases at V and 6 bases at J, with 10 bases between the two ends. Germline CDR1 is SGHRS and CDR2 is YFSETQ. CDR3 coding DNA: TGCGCCAGCAGCTCAACGACAGGTCAGCCCCAGCATTTT. Translation gives CASSSTTGQPQHF.

The genes are TRBV18 and TRBJ1-1, with TRBD1 identical over 7 bases. Germline V gene sequence: CDR1 KGHSH, CDR2 LQKENI. CDR3 length equals 15 residues. After removal of 10 bases from V and 1 base from J, the junction contained 12 bases not matched to a gene. CDR3 in DNA: TGTGCCACCTTTATCGGGGACAGCCCGAACACTGAAGCTTTCTTT. Its protein is CATFIGDSPNTEAFF.

The gene calls are TRBV19 and TRBJ2-1; TRBD2 matches at 12 bases. The CDR3 runs 17 residues. V lost 8 bases, J lost 8 bases, and 16 bases stayed unmatched. From germline, CDR1 is LNHDA and CDR2 SQIVND (reference sequence). Here the CDR3 reads CASSPIPLAGGHHEQFF. CDR3 in DNA: TGTGCCAGTTCGCCCATTCCGCTAGCGGGGGGGCATCATGAGCAGTTCTTC.

This clone appeared once. The J gene is TRBJ1-3, the V gene TRBV10-3; TRBD1 agrees at 10 bases. Trimming at V came to 5 bases and at J to 3 bases, leaving 7 bases not matched to a gene. Germline lookup yields CDR1 ENHRY and CDR2 SYGVKD. The CDR3 runs to 16 residues. The CDR3, as DNA: TGTGCCATCAGTCCCTGGGGGACAGGGGATGGAAACACCATATATTTT. As protein: CAISPWGTGDGNTIYF.

The chain is built from TRBV25-1 and TRBJ1-5, with 8 bases fitting TRBD1. CDR1 is MGHDK and CDR2 is SYGVNS in the germline V gene. This CDR3 has 15 residues. Trimming took 6 bases from V and 2 from J; bases not matched to a gene: 6. DNA for the CDR3: TGTGCCAGCAGCCAGACAGGGGTTGGCAATCAGCCCCAGCATTTT. Protein product: CASSQTGVGNQPQHF.

The V gene is TRBV5-1, the J gene TRBJ2-7, with 9 nucleotides matching TRBD2. J gave up 4 bases and V 0 bases, and 5 bases lay outside the gene matches. Germline CDR1 and CDR2: SGHRS and YFSETQ. The CDR3 totals 15 residues. CDR3 nucleotides: TGCGCCAGCAGCTTGGGGCCGGCGGGGGGGTACGAGCAGTACTTC. This codes for CASSLGPAGGYEQYF.